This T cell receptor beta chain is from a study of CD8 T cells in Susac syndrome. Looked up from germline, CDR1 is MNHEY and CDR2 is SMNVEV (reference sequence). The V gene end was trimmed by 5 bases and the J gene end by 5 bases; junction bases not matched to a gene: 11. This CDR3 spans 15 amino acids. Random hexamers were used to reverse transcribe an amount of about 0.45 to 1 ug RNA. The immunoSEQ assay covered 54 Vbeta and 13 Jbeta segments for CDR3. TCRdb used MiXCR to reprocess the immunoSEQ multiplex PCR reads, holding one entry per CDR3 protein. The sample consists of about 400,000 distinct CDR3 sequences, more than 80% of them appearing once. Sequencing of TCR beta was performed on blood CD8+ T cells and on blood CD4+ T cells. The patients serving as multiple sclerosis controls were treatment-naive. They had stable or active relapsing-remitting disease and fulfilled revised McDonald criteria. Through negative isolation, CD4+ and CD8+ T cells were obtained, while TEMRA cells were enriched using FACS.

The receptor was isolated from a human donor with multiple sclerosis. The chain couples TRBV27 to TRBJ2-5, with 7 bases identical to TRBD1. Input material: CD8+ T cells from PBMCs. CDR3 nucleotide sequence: TGTGCCAGCAGTCCGGGAAAGGGGGCCGGGGAGACCCAGTACTTC. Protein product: CASSPGKGAGETQYF.